The next 29 T cell receptor beta chains were all read from a single sample in a study of human T cells and chemical hapten exposure. TCRdb independently ran MiXCR on the RACE reads; one entry per CDR3 protein. The table shows some 74,000 distinct CDR3 sequences, with approximately 12% occurring only once. The time point was: patch test 3, about 24 weeks after DPC sensitization. Treatment meaning: therapeutic diphenylcyclopropenone sensitization with weekly scalp DPC. Sequenced material: whole blood, taken in connection with sensitization to the hapten diphenylcyclopropenone (DPC). The source is a woman aged 50 to 65 with alopecia areata. Some clones in this sample may be carry-over from other donors' samples.

This clonotype was seen a handful of times. The rearrangement uses TRBV7-2 and TRBJ2-3; 7 bases are shared with TRBD2. This CDR3 is built from 13 residues. V trimming: 8 bases; J trimming: 3 bases; junction bases outside the gene matches: 5. In germline, CDR1 is SGHTA, CDR2 FQGNSA. The CDR3 protein is CASGFSGTDTQYF. The CDR3 coding sequence is TGTGCCAGCGGATTTAGCGGGACAGATACGCAGTATTTT.

This clonotype has more than one count but fewer than ten. This sequence joins TRBV28 and TRBJ1-2, with 10 bases matching TRBD1. V shed 6 bases and J 8 bases; nucleotides not matched to a gene: 12. The length of the CDR3 is 15 residues. Germline V gene data show CDR1 as MDHEN and CDR2 as SYDVKM. For the CDR3, the DNA is TGTGCCAGCAGCCCTGCTGGGGACAGGGGCTACGGCTACACCTTC. Translation gives CASSPAGDRGYGYTF.

The chain employs TRBV19 and TRBJ2-7, with TRBD2 as a possible D gene (5 bases). V was clipped by 7 bases and J by 6 bases, with 19 bases between them. This CDR3 has 14 amino acids. Germline V gene sequence: CDR1 LNHDA, CDR2 SQIVND (reference sequence). This CDR3 is CASKDRDGGFEQYF. The CDR3 DNA reads as TGTGCCAGTAAGGATAGAGACGGAGGTTTCGAGCAGTACTTC.

In its sample, this clonotype was seen many times. The chain links TRBV20-1 to TRBJ2-1, with 7 bases identical to TRBD1. The CDR3 is 14 residues long. Germline V CDR1 and CDR2: DFQATT, SNEGSKA (reference sequence). J gave up 3 bases and V 7 bases, and 9 bases lay outside the gene matches. The CDR3 sequence: CSEQGSPLYNEQFF. The CDR3 DNA follows: TGCAGTGAACAGGGGTCTCCCCTCTACAATGAGCAGTTCTTC.

This clonotype appeared a few times. The rearrangement joins TRBV3-1 to TRBJ1-6, with D tentatively TRBD1 (5 bases). V lost 1 base, J lost 6 bases, and 7 bases lay in between. Germline-derived CDR1 and CDR2 are LGHDT and YNNKEL (reference sequence). CDR3 size: 14 residues. In nucleotides, the CDR3 is TGTGCCAGCAGCCAAGGGACATCTAATTCACCCCTCCACTTT. It encodes CASSQGTSNSPLHF.

The genes are TRBV29-1 and TRBJ2-3, with TRBD2 identical over 11 bases. V shed 8 bases and J 6 bases; nucleotides not matched to a gene: 10. The germline gives CDR1 SQVTM, CDR2 ANQGSEA. The CDR3 length is 14 residues. This chain's CDR3 is CSFTSGSRLDTQYF. The CDR3 coding sequence is TGCAGCTTTACTAGCGGGAGTAGACTTGATACGCAGTATTTT.

This clonotype was observed many times. This chain uses TRBV4-1 with TRBJ1-2; the D is unclear. Germline assignment: CDR1 MGHRA and CDR2 YSYEKL. The CDR3 runs 14 residues. V was pared by 2 bases and J by 3 bases, with 10 bases between. The CDR3 DNA follows: TGCGCCAGCAGCCAACCGATAAAAGACTATGGCTACACCTTC. Translation: CASSQPIKDYGYTF.

The gene calls are TRBV20-1 and TRBJ2-2, with 7 nucleotides matching TRBD2. The CDR3 contains 17 residues. Trimming cost V 1 base and J 1 base; bases outside gene matches: 9. Germline assignment: CDR1 DFQATT and CDR2 SNEGSKA (reference sequence). This CDR3 reads CSARGYRGGRNTGELFF. CDR3 nucleotide sequence: TGCAGTGCTAGAGGTTACCGGGGCGGGAGGAACACCGGGGAGCTGTTTTTT.

This clonotype was detected a few times. CDR3 coding DNA: TGCGCCAGCAGCTTGGCCATGGAAACCGGTTTCGGGGATGAGCAGTTCTTC. This codes for CASSLAMETGFGDEQFF. V and J are TRBV5-1 and TRBJ2-1; perhaps TRBD2 as D (5 bases). Germline loops: CDR1 SGHRS, CDR2 YFSETQ. The ends were cut back, 0 bases at V and 8 bases at J, with 21 bases in the middle. This CDR3 spans 17 amino acids.

This clonotype has a count of ten or more. The CDR3 is CASSLRGPNEKLFF. The CDR3 nucleotides read TGTGCCAGCAGCCTCAGGGGGCCTAATGAAAAACTGTTTTTT. V is TRBV7-6 and J is TRBJ1-4, with 8 bases lining up with TRBD1. The germline gives CDR1 SGHVS, CDR2 FNYEAQ. This CDR3 has 14 residues. The V gene end was trimmed by 5 bases and the J gene end by 3 bases; junction bases not matched to a gene: 2.

This clonotype was found a few times. CDR3 sequence reads: CASSFGGRASDEQYF. The CDR3, as DNA: TGTGCCAGCAGCTTCGGCGGGAGGGCCTCGGACGAGCAGTACTTC. The genes are TRBV13 and TRBJ2-7, with 9 bases that match TRBD2. The CDR3 has 15 residues. Losses at the gene ends were 3 bases for V and 5 bases for J; bases not matched to a gene: 8. Germline assignment: CDR1 PRHDT and CDR2 FYEKMQ (reference sequence). Based on the CDR3 plus reference TRBV13 and TRBJ2-7, the full variable domain is AAGVIQSPRHLIKEKRETATLKCYPIPRHDTVYWYQQGPGQDPQFLISFYEKMQSDKGSIPDRFSAQQFSDYHSELNMSSLELGDSALYFCASSFGGRASDEQYFGPGTRLTVT.

This clonotype was counted at least ten times. V and J are TRBV11-3 and TRBJ2-2; a weak D match, TRBD2 (5 bases). This CDR3 is 17 amino acids long. Germline loops: CDR1 SGHNT, CDR2 YENEEA. V was pared by 5 bases and J by 1 base, with 17 bases between. The CDR3 sequence: CASSAVRRSGNTGELFF. In nucleotides, the CDR3 is TGTGCCAGCAGCGCGGTGAGAAGGAGCGGGAACACCGGGGAGCTGTTTTTT.

This chain uses TRBV10-3 with TRBJ2-1; unclear D gene. Germline CDR1 is ENHRY and CDR2 is SYGVKD. This CDR3 is 12 amino acids long. V was cut by 5 bases and J by 11 bases, with 13 bases left in between. CDR3 nucleotides: TGTGCCATCAGTTCAGACCAGTTCCAGCAGTTCTTC. Translation gives CAISSDQFQQFF.

This clonotype was counted a few times. The chain is built from TRBV7-6 and TRBJ1-3; unclear D gene. Trimming shortened V by 5 bases and J by 2 bases, and 16 bases separated the two germline ends. The length of the CDR3 is 16 residues. The V gene's germline CDR1 is SGHVS and CDR2 FNYEAQ. In nucleotides, the CDR3 is TGTGCCAGCAGCCAATTAGAAGGGCGCACTGGAAACACCATATATTTT. Protein: CASSQLEGRTGNTIYF.

This clonotype was detected only a few times. The J gene is TRBJ1-5, the V gene TRBV2; 8 bases match TRBD1. V shed 6 bases and J 4 bases; nucleotides not matched to a gene: 8. Germline lookup yields CDR1 SNHLY and CDR2 FYNNEI. The CDR3 totals 15 residues. The CDR3 DNA reads as TGTGCCAGCAGGGCGGGGACAGGAGAAAATCAGCCCCAGCATTTT. It yields the protein CASRAGTGENQPQHF.

This clonotype was found many times. One end of the junction does not line up with germline, which may come from a read error. The V call is TRBV11-2, the J call TRBJ2-7, with 14 bases aligning to TRBD2. The CDR3 is 14 amino acids. Germline lookup yields CDR1 SGHAT and CDR2 FQNNGV. CDR3: CASSSSGTSGSRCF. Written as DNA, the CDR3 is TGTGCCAGCAGCTCATCCGGGACTAGCGGGAGCCGGTGCTTC.

The chain employs TRBV7-9 and TRBJ1-5; D not certain. The CDR3 covers 12 residues. Germline CDR1 is SEHNR and CDR2 is FQNEAQ (reference sequence). V lost 4 bases, J lost 8 bases, and 9 bases lay in between. CDR3 residues: CASSWDLEPQHF. CDR3 nucleotides: TGTGCCAGCAGCTGGGATCTGGAGCCCCAGCATTTT.

This sequence joins TRBV7-9 and TRBJ1-5; D is uncertain. The germline V gene has CDR1 SEHNR and CDR2 FQNEAQ (reference sequence). The CDR3 contains 15 residues. Deletions cut 1 base from V and 0 bases from J, with 7 bases between. CDR3 loop: CASSLGHPSNQPQHF. CDR3 nucleotides: TGTGCCAGCAGCTTAGGGCACCCTAGCAATCAGCCCCAGCATTTT.

This clonotype was seen more than once but under ten times. The gene calls are TRBV29-1 and TRBJ1-3; D unclear. The V gene lost 2 bases and the J gene lost 0 bases, with 5 bases spanning the gap. The CDR3 consists of 13 residues. Per the germline V gene, CDR1 is SQVTM and CDR2 is ANQGSEA. CDR3 sequence reads: CSVENSSGNTIYF. CDR3 nucleotides: TGCAGCGTTGAAAACAGCTCTGGAAACACCATATATTTT.

This clonotype was recorded many times. This chain joins TRBV29-1 and TRBJ2-5, with D maybe TRBD2 (6 bases). V was trimmed by 4 bases and J by 10 bases, leaving 19 bases between them. The CDR3 loop spans 13 amino acids. In germline, CDR1 is SQVTM, CDR2 ANQGSEA. CDR3 amino acids: CSVGLTGGGDQYF. The CDR3 region has the DNA TGCAGCGTTGGTTTGACTGGGGGAGGTGACCAGTACTTC.

The rearrangement links TRBV20-1 to TRBJ1-1; 8 bases are shared with TRBD1. This CDR3 contains 14 residues. J gave up 1 base and V 6 bases, and 7 bases lay outside the gene matches. The germline V gene encodes CDR1 DFQATT and CDR2 SNEGSKA (reference sequence). The CDR3 protein is CSAHNQGANTEAFF. The CDR3 coding sequence is TGCAGTGCGCACAACCAGGGGGCGAACACTGAAGCTTTCTTT.

The rearrangement uses TRBV20-1 and TRBJ1-2; 8 nucleotides agree with TRBD1. The germline V gene has CDR1 DFQATT and CDR2 SNEGSKA (reference sequence). Germline trimming cut 0 bases from V and 7 bases from J; bases unmatched to any gene: 7. The CDR3 has 14 amino acids. CDR3 in amino acids: CSARDVGQGFGYTF. As DNA, the CDR3 is TGCAGTGCTAGAGATGTCGGACAGGGCTTTGGCTACACCTTC.

A word on this clonotype: A much more abundant neighbour one base away suggests this may be a read error. The chain has TRBV5-1 and TRBJ2-2; D ambiguous. This CDR3 contains 15 residues. Germline CDR1 and CDR2: SGHRS and YFSETQ. V was pared by 0 bases and J by 6 bases, with 12 bases between. CDR3 loop: CASSLAIGASGELFF. The CDR3 region has the DNA TGCGCCAGCAGCTTGGCAATAGGAGCGTCCGGGGAGCTGTTTTTT. Drawing the rest from reference TRBV5-1 and TRBJ2-2, the complete variable domain is KAGVTQTPRYLIKTRGQQVTLSCSPISGHRSVSWYQQTPGQGLQFLFEYFSETQRNKGNFPGRFSGRQFSNSRSEMNVSTLELGDSALYLCASSLAIGASGELFFGEGSRLTVL.

The V and J genes are TRBV29-1 and TRBJ2-3; tentatively, D is TRBD2 (6 bases). V was shortened by 3 bases and J by 0 bases, with 10 bases between the two germline ends. This CDR3 comprises 14 residues. Germline-derived CDR1 and CDR2 are SQVTM and ANQGSEA. CDR3 amino acids: CSVDKSGSTDTQYF. In nucleotides, the CDR3 is TGCAGCGTTGATAAAAGCGGGAGCACAGATACGCAGTATTTT.

The rearrangement links TRBV4-1 to TRBJ1-1, with D perhaps matching TRBD1 (6 bases). V dropped 3 bases and J dropped 9 bases, with 11 bases sitting between them. The germline V gene encodes CDR1 MGHRA and CDR2 YSYEKL. The CDR3 runs 12 residues. CDR3 in amino acids: CASSHYQGKAFF. In DNA, the CDR3 is TGCGCCAGCAGCCACTATCAGGGGAAAGCTTTCTTT.

This clonotype was detected ten times or more. The V gene is TRBV20-1, the J gene TRBJ1-1; D is unresolved. Trimming removed 0 bases from V and 1 base from J, with 9 bases in between. The CDR3 contains 14 residues. Germline CDR1 reads DFQATT; CDR2 reads SNEGSKA (reference sequence). CDR3 sequence: CSARDLGTNTEAFF. As DNA, the CDR3 is TGCAGTGCTAGAGATCTGGGAACGAACACTGAAGCTTTCTTT.

The sample holds many counts of this clonotype. V is TRBV6-4 and J is TRBJ1-5; TRBD1 aligns across 7 bases. CDR3 length: 13 residues. The V and J ends lost 3 bases and 7 bases, in that order; junction bases with no gene match: 3. Germline V gene lookup returns CDR1 MRHNA and CDR2 SNTAGT. In nucleotides, the CDR3 is TGTGCCAGCAGTGAAGCAGGGGGGCAGCCCCAGCATTTT. Residues: CASSEAGGQPQHF.

The V call is TRBV12-3 or TRBV12-4, the J call TRBJ1-5; weak D call: TRBD1 (6 bases). This CDR3 region has 14 residues. V lost 2 bases and J 4 bases, leaving 9 bases between the germline ends. DNA of the CDR3: TGTGCCAGCAGTTTACTAGGGGGTAATCAGCCCCAGCATTTT. Translation: CASSLLGGNQPQHF.

This clonotype was counted many times. V is TRBV7-8 and J is TRBJ2-7, with 13 bases that match TRBD2. This CDR3 region has 18 residues. CDR1 is SGHVS and CDR2 is FQNEAQ in the germline V gene. V dropped 1 base and J dropped 1; count of bases not matched to a gene: 7. The CDR3 protein is CASSLVRLAGGKSYEQYF. Written as DNA, the CDR3 is TGTGCCAGCAGCTTAGTTCGACTAGCGGGAGGTAAATCCTACGAGCAGTACTTC. Drawing the rest from reference TRBV7-8 and TRBJ2-7, the complete variable domain is GAGVSQSPRYKVAKRGQDVALRCDPISGHVSLFWYQQALGQGPEFLTYFQNEAQLDKSGLPSDRFFAERPEGSVSTLKIQRTQQEDSAVYLCASSLVRLAGGKSYEQYFGPGTRLTVT.